This TCR beta chain was sequenced during a study of Ad26.COV2.S vaccination and SARS-CoV-2 variants. Whole-study context: Once, or twice with 56 days between doses, Ad26.COV2.S was given intramuscularly.

Treatment in this sample: roughly 20 received Ad26.COV2.S at low or high dose, single or two shots; about 5 received placebo; per-sample allocation not given. Sample collection was performed on day 63 after the first vaccine or placebo injection. Profiled with immunoSEQ multiplex PCR; TCRdb holds only in-frame clones, not every one. The table shows some 640,000 clones, with around 92% occurring only once. This CDR3 has 13 residues. The V end lost 7 bases, the J end lost 8 bases, and 17 bases lay between the germline ends. Germline CDR1 reads MNHEY; CDR2 reads SVGAGI. The source is a person between 18 and 65 years old who received the Ad26.COV2.S COVID-19 vaccine or a placebo. The specimen comprised peripheral blood, sampled in a trial of Ad26.COV2.S vaccine versus placebo. The chain carries TRBV6-5 and TRBJ1-2; perhaps TRBD1 as D (5 bases). The CDR3 DNA is TGTGCCAGCAAGCGGGGCAGGGCTGACGGCTACACCTTC. It is translated as CASKRGRADGYTF.